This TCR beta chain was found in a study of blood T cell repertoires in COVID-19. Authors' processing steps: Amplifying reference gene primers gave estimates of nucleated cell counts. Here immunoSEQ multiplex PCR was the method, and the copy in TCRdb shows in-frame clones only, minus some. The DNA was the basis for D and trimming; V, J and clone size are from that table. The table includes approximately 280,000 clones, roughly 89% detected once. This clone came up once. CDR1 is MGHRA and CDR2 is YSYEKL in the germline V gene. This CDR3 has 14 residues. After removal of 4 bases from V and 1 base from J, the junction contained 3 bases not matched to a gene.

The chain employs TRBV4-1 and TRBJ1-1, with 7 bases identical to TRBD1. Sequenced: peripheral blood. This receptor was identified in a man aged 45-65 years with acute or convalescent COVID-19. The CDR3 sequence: CASSLGQANTEAFF. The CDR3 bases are TGCGCCAGCAGCCTCGGACAGGCGAACACTGAAGCTTTCTTT.